Listed below are T cell receptor beta chains from one sample, sequenced in a study of blood T cell repertoires in COVID-19. Sequencing used immunoSEQ multiplex PCR; TCRdb keeps in-frame clones, though not all of them. Of about 89,000 clones in the sample, roughly 74% were seen once. What was sequenced was peripheral blood. These receptors all come from a man in his 70s with COVID-19, enrolled during active disease. Both conserved end residues are part of each CDR3. D genes are given only for firm matches. Clone size is stated in some rows and not others, as once, few, many or a class when expanded.

clone_size j_call d_call v_call cdr3_aa cdr3_nt
NA TRBJ2-3 TRBD1 TRBV6-6 CASSYGDRVTDTQYF TGTGCCAGCAGTTACGGGGACAGGGTCACAGATACGCAGTATTTT
NA TRBJ2-7 NA TRBV5-4 CASSSGQNYEQYF TGTGCCAGCAGCTCTGGACAGAACTACGAGCAGTACTTC
NA TRBJ2-7 NA TRBV6-5 CASRGAFSYEQYF TGTGCCAGCAGGGGAGCCTTCTCGTACGAGCAGTACTTC
NA TRBJ2-3 NA TRBV9 CASSVFRDTQYF TGTGCCAGCAGCGTATTTAGAGATACGCAGTATTTT
NA TRBJ1-1 TRBD1 TRBV13 CASSSDQGAAEAFF TGTGCCAGCAGCTCCGACCAGGGGGCGGCTGAAGCTTTCTTT
NA TRBJ1-3 NA TRBV3-1/TRBV3-2 CASSLYRDGNTIYF TGTGCCAGCAGCCTCTACAGGGATGGAAACACCATATATTTT
NA TRBJ1-2 NA TRBV5-1 CASSPETLRGYTF TGCGCCAGCAGCCCGGAGACTTTAAGAGGCTACACCTTC
NA TRBJ2-1 NA TRBV2 CASDLRTGNEQFF TGTGCCAGCGACCTTCGGACTGGCAATGAGCAGTTCTTC
NA TRBJ2-7 TRBD2 TRBV7-2 CATAREGSPLF TGTGCCACCGCACGGGAGGGCTCCCCGCTTTTC
NA TRBJ1-2 NA TRBV7-2 CASSAYRAGEGYTF TGTGCCAGCAGCGCATACAGGGCTGGGGAGGGCTACACCTTC
many TRBJ2-3 TRBD1 TRBV9 CASSFGQGTDTQYF TGTGCCAGCAGCTTCGGACAGGGCACAGATACGCAGTATTTT
NA TRBJ2-3 TRBD2 TRBV5-1 CAITPPGLAGVKGTDTQYF TGCGCCATCACTCCACCGGGACTAGCGGGGGTAAAGGGCACAGATACGCAGTATTTT
once TRBJ1-2 TRBD1 TRBV5-1 CASSPDRVGYTF TGCGCCAGCAGCCCGGACAGGGTAGGGTACACCTTC
NA TRBJ2-1 TRBD2 TRBV11-2 CASSLMSGSSYNEQFF TGTGCCAGCAGCTTGATGAGCGGGAGCTCCTACAATGAGCAGTTCTTC
NA TRBJ2-3 NA TRBV18 CASSPSRSSTDTQYF TGTGCCAGCTCCCCCTCGCGGTCAAGCACAGATACGCAGTATTTT